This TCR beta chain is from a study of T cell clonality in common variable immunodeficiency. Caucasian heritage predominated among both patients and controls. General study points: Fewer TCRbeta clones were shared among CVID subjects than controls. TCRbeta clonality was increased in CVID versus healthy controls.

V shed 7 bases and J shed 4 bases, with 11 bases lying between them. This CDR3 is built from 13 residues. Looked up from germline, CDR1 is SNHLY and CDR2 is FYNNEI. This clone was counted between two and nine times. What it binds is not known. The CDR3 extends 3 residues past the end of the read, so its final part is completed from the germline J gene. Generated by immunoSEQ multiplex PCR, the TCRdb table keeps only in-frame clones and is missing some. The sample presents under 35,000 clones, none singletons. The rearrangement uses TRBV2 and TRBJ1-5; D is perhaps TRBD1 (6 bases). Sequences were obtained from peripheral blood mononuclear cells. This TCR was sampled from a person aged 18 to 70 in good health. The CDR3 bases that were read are TGTGCCAGCAACCGACAGGTAAATCAGCCC. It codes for CASNRQVNQP. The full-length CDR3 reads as CASNRQVNQPQHF.